The sequence of this TCR beta chain was determined in a study of neoadjuvant nivolumab and ipilimumab in lung cancer. Findings and limits, study-wide: TCR richness and clonality were higher in tumors than adjacent uninvolved lung. TCR sequencing covered a small number of samples.

Generated by immunoSEQ multiplex PCR, the TCRdb table keeps only in-frame clones and is missing some. The table records around 20,000 clones, 76% of them present only once. Regarding this clone: Its antigen is unknown.

The CDR3 loop spans 17 amino acids. The V and J ends lost 0 bases and 6 bases, in that order; junction bases with no gene match: 7. CDR1 is SGHAT, CDR2 FQNNGV, per germline. This clonotype was sampled from an adult with non-small cell lung cancer. The chain uses TRBV11-2 and TRBJ2-2; TRBD2 matches at 10 bases. The sequenced sample was tumor tissue, obtained after neoadjuvant nivolumab, alone or with ipilimumab, at or shortly before surgery. In nucleotides, the CDR3 is TGTGCCAGCAGCTTAGAGGTGGGGCTAGCGGGAGCCGGGGAGCTGTTTTTT. Translated: CASSLEVGLAGAGELFF.